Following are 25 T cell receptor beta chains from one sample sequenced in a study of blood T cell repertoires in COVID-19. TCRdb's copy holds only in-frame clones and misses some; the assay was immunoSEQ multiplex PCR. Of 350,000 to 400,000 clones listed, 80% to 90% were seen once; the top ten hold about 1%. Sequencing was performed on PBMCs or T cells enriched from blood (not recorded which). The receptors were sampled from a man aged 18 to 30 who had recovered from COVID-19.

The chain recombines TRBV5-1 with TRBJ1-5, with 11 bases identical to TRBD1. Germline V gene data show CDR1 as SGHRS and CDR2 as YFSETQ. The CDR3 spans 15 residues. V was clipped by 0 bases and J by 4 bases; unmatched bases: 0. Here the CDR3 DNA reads TGCGCCAGCAGCTTGGGGGACAGGGGGAATCAGCCCCAGCATTTT. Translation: CASSLGDRGNQPQHF.

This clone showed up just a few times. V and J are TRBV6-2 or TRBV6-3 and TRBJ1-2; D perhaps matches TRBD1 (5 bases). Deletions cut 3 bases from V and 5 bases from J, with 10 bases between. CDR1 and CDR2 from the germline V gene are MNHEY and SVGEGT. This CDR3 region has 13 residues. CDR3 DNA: TGTGCCAGCAGTTATGACAGTTATTATGGCTACACCTTC. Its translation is CASSYDSYYGYTF.

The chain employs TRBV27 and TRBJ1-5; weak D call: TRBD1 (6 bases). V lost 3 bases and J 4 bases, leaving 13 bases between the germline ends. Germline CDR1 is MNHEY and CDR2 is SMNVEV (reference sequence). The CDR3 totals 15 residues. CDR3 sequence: CASSFSGTLNQPQHF. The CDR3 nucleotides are TGTGCCAGCAGTTTTTCTGGGACATTGAATCAGCCCCAGCATTTT.

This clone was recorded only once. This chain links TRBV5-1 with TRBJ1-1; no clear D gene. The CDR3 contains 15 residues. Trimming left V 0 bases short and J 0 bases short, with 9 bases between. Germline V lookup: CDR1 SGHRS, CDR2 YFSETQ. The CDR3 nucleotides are TGCGCCAGCAGCTTGGTCTCCCGGGTGAACACTGAAGCTTTCTTT. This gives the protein CASSLVSRVNTEAFF.

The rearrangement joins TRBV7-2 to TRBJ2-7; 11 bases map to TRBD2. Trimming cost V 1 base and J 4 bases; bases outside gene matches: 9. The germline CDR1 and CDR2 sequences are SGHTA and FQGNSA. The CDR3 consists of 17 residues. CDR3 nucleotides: TGTGCCAGCAGCTTAGTACGGCTAGCGGGAGGACGGTACGAGCAGTACTTC. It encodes CASSLVRLAGGRYEQYF.

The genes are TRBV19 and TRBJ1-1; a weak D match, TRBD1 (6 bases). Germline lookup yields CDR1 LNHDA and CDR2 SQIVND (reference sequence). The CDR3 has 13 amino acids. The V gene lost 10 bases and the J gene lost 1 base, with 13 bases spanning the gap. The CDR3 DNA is TGTGCCACCCTGGGACACTCGAACACTGAAGCTTTCTTT. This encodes CATLGHSNTEAFF.

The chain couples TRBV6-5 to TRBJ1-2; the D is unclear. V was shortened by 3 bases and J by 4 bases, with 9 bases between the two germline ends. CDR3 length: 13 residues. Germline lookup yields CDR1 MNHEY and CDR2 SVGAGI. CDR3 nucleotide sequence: TGTGCCAGCAGTTATGGGAGTGGCTATGGCTACACCTTC. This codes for CASSYGSGYGYTF.

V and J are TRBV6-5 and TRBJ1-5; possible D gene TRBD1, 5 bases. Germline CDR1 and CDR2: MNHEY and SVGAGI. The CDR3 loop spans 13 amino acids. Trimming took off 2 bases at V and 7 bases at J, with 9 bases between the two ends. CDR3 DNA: TGTGCCAGCAGTTACGACAGCGCCCAGCCCCAGCATTTT. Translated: CASSYDSAQPQHF.

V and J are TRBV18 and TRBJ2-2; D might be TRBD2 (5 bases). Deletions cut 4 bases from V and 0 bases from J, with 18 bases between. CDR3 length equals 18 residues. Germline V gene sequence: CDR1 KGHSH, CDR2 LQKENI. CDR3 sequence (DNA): TGTGCCAGCTCACGGGTTCCTATTCGGGGAGCGAACACCGGGGAGCTGTTTTTT. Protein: CASSRVPIRGANTGELFF.

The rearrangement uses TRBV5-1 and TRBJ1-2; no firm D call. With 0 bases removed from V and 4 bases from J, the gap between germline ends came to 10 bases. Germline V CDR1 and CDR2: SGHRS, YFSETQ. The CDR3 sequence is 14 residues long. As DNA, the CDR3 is TGCGCCAGCAGCTTGGATTTACAGCTCTATGGCTACACCTTC. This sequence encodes CASSLDLQLYGYTF.

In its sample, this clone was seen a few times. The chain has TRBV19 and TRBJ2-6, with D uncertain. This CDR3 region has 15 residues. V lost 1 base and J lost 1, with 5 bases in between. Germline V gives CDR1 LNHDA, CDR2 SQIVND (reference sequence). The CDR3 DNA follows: TGTGCCAGTAGTATAGGGCTGTCTGGGGCCAACGTCCTGACTTTC. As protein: CASSIGLSGANVLTF.

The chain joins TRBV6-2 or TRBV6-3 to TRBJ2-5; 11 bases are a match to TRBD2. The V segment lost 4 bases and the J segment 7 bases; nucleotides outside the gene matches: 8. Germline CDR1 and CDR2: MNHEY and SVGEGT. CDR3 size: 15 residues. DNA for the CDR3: TGTGCCAGCAGTTCGGGACTAGCGGCCTCTTGGACCCAGTACTTC. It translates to CASSSGLAASWTQYF.

DNA of the CDR3: TGTGCCAGCAGTCCTTACGGCGGGAACATGAACACTGAAGCTTTCTTT. Translation gives CASSPYGGNMNTEAFF. V usage is TRBV3-1 (or the pseudogene TRBV3-2) and J usage is TRBJ1-1; D uncertain. CDR3 length equals 16 residues. V was clipped by 6 bases and J by 0 bases, with 17 bases between them. CDR1 is LGHDT and CDR2 is YNNKEL in the germline V gene (reference sequence).

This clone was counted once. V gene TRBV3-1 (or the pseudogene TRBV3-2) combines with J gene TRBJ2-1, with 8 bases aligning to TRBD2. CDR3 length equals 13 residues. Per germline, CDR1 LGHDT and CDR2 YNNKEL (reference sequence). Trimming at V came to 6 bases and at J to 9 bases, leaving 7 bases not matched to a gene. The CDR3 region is CASRNPGGGEQFF. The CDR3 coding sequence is TGTGCCAGCAGAAACCCCGGGGGGGGTGAGCAGTTCTTC.

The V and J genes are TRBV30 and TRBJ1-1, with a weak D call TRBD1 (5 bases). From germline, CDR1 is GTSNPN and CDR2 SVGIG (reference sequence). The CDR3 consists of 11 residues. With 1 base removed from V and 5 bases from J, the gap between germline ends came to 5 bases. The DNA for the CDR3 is TGTGCCTGGAGTGACAGGACTGAAGCTTTCTTT. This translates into CAWSDRTEAFF. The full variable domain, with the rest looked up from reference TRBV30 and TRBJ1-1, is SQTIHQWPATLVQPVGSPLSLECTVEGTSNPNLYWYRQAAGRGLQLLFYSVGIGQISSEVPQNLSASRPQDRQFILSSKKLLLSDSGFYLCAWSDRTEAFFGQGTRLTVV.

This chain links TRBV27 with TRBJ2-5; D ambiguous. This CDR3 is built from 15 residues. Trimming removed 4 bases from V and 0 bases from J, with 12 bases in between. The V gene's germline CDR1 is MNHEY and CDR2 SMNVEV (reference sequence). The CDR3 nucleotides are TGTGCCAGCAGTTCCTCGACTGGCTACCAAGAGACCCAGTACTTC. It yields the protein CASSSSTGYQETQYF.

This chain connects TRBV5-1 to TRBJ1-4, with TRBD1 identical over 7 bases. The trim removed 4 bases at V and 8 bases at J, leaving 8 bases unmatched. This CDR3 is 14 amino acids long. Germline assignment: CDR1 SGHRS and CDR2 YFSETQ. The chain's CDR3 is CASSRDSRGEKLFF. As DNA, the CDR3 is TGCGCCAGCAGCCGGGACAGCCGCGGGGAAAAACTGTTTTTT.

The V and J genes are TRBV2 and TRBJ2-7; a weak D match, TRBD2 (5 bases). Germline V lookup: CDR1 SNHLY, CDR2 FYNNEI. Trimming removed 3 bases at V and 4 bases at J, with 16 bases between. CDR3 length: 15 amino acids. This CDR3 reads CASSESRRGTYEQYF. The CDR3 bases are TGTGCCAGCAGTGAGTCGCGTCGGGGTACGTACGAGCAGTACTTC.

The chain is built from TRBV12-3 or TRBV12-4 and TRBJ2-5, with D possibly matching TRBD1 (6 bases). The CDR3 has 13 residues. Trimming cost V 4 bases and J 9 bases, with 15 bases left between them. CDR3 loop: CASSYSGERAQYF. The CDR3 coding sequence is TGTGCCAGCAGTTATTCAGGGGAGAGGGCCCAGTACTTC.

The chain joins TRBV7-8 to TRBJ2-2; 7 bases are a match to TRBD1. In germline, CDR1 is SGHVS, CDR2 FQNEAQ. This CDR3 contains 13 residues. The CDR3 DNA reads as TGTGCAAGACCGGACAGGAGCACCGGGGAGCTGTTTTTT. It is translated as CARPDRSTGELFF.

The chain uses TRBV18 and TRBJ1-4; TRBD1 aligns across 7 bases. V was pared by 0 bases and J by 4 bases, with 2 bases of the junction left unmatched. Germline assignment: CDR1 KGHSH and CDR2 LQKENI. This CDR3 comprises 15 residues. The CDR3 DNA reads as TGTGCCAGCTCACCACCGGGACAGAGTAATGAAAAACTGTTTTTT. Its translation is CASSPPGQSNEKLFF. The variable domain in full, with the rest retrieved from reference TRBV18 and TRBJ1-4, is NAGVMQNPRHLVRRRGQEARLRCSPMKGHSHVYWYRQLPEEGLKFMVYLQKENIIDESGMPKERFSAEFPKEGPSILRIQQVVRGDSAAYFCASSPPGQSNEKLFFGSGTQLSVL.

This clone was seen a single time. As DNA, the CDR3 is TGTGCCAGCAGCCGGGACAGCTATCAGCCCCAGCATTTT. Protein product: CASSRDSYQPQHF. V is TRBV6-5 and J is TRBJ1-5; 7 bases match TRBD1. Germline CDR1 and CDR2: MNHEY and SVGAGI. V was clipped by 6 bases and J by 5 bases; unmatched bases: 4. CDR3 size: 13 residues.

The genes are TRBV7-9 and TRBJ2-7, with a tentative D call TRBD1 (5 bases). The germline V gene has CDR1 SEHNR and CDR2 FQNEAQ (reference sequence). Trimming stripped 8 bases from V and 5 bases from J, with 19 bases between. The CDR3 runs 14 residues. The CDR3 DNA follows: TGTGCCAGCGACAGCCCACCTCTAAATAACGAGCAGTACTTC. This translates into CASDSPPLNNEQYF.

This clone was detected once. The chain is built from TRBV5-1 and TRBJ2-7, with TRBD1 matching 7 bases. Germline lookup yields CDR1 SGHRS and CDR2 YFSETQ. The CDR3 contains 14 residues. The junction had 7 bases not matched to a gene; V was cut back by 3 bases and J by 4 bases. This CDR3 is CASSSGQVPYEQYF. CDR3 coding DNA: TGCGCCAGCAGCTCCGGACAGGTGCCGTACGAGCAGTACTTC.

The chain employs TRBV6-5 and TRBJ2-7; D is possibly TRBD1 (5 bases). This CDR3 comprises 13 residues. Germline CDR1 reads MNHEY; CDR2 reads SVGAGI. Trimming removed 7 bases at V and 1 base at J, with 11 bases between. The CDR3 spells CASKAGPSYEQYF. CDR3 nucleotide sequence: TGTGCCAGCAAGGCAGGGCCATCCTACGAGCAGTACTTC.